This T cell receptor (beta chain) comes out of a study of T-cell reconstitution after alpha-beta-depleted transplantation in children. Details on this clonotype: The antigen remains undetermined.

V was cut by 0 bases and J by 8 bases, with 27 bases left in between. Looked up from germline, CDR1 is SGHRS and CDR2 is YFSETQ. This CDR3 spans 19 amino acids. Unique molecular identifiers featured in how the TCRbeta library was prepared. Via MiXCR, TCRdb re-called the PCR reads, giving one row per CDR3 protein. The data hold 70,000 to 95,000 distinct CDR3 sequences, with roughly 15% observed a single time. The study, taken as a whole, reports: Recipient T cells and thymic progenitors that survived gave rise to the high TCRbeta diversity observed at day 60 in some patients. Hyperexpanded clones declined; after one year, newly produced T cells mostly supplied diversity. About two months after transplant, alpha-beta T cells reportedly came from several hundred expanded graft clones.

Source: PBMCs, mostly from graft donor cells, taken 180 days after TCRalphabeta/CD19-depleted stem cell transplant. This receptor was taken from a male patient aged 2 to 9 who had a stem cell transplant for acute lymphoblastic leukemia, so the T cells may come from the graft donor. This rearrangement joins TRBV5-1 to TRBJ2-4; maybe TRBD2 (7 bases). CDR3: CASSLDNRSGTTFRDIQYF. DNA of the CDR3: TGCGCCAGCAGCTTGGACAACCGGAGCGGGACAACATTCAGGGACATTCAGTACTTC.